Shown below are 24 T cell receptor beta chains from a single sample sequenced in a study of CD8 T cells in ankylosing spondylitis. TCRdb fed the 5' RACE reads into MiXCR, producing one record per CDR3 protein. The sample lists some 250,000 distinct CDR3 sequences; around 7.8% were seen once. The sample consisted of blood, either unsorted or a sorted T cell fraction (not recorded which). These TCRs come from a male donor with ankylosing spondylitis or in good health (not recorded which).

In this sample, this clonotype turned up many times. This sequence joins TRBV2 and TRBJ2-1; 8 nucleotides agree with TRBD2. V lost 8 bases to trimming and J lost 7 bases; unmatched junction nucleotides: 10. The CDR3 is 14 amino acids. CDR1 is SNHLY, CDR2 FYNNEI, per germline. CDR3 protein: CASGQREGMNEQFF. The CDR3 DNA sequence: TGTGCCAGCGGTCAACGGGAGGGGATGAATGAGCAGTTCTTC. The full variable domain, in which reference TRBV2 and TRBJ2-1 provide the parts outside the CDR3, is EPEVTQTPSHQVTQMGQEVILRCVPISNHLYFYWYRQILGQKVEFLVSFYNNEISEKSEIFDDQFSVERPDGSNFTLKIRSTKLEDSAMYFCASGQREGMNEQFFGPGTRLTVL.

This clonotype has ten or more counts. The DNA for the CDR3 is TGCAGCGTTGCAGTGGGACAAAGCTCTGGAAACACCATATATTTT. This gives the protein CSVAVGQSSGNTIYF. V gene TRBV29-1 combines with J gene TRBJ1-3; D is perhaps TRBD1 (6 bases). V lost 4 bases to trimming and J lost 0 bases, with 13 bases between them. Germline CDR1 SQVTM, CDR2 ANQGSEA. The CDR3 totals 15 residues.

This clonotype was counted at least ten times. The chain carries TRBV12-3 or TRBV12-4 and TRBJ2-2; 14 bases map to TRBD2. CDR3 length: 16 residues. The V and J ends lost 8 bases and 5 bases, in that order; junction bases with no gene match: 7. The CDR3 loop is CASGLAGGGRTGELFF. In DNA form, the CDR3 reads TGTGCCAGCGGACTAGCGGGAGGTGGGCGAACCGGGGAGCTGTTTTTT.

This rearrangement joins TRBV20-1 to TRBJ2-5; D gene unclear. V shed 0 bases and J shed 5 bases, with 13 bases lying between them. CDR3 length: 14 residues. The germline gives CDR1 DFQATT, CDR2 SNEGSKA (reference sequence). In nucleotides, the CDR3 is TGCAGTGCTAGAGATCGTGGACCACCTGAGACCCAGTACTTC. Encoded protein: CSARDRGPPETQYF.

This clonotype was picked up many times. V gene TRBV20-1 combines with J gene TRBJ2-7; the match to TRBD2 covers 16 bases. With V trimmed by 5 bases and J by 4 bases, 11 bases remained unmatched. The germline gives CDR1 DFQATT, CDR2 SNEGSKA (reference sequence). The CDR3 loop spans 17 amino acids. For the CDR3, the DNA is TGCAGTGCTCAACCGGGACTAGCGGGAGGGCCGCAATACGAGCAGTACTTC. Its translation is CSAQPGLAGGPQYEQYF.

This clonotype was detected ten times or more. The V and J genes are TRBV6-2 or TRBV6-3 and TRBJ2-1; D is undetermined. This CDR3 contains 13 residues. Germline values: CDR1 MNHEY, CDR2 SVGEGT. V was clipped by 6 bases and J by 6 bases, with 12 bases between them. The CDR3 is CASSFSSSNEQFF. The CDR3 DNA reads TGTGCCAGCAGCTTCTCCAGCTCCAATGAGCAGTTCTTC.

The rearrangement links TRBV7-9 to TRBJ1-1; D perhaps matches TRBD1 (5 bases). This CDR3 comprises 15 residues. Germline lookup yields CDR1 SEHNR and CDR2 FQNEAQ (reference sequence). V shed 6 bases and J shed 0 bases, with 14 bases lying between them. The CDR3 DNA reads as TGTGCCAGCAGAGATCGGGGGGGAGTGAACACTGAAGCTTTCTTT. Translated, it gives CASRDRGGVNTEAFF.

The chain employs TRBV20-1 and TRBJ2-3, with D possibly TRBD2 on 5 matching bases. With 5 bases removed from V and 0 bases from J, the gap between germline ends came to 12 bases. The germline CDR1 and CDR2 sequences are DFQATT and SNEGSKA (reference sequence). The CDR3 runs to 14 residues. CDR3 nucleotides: TGCAGTGCTGGTGACTACTCTAGCACAGATACGCAGTATTTT. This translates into CSAGDYSSTDTQYF.

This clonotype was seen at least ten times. DNA of the CDR3: TGTGCCATCAGCGGACTAGGGGACTCCTACGAGCAGTACTTC. It codes for CAISGLGDSYEQYF. The rearrangement links TRBV10-3 to TRBJ2-7, with TRBD2 matching over 7 bases. Germline lookup yields CDR1 ENHRY and CDR2 SYGVKD. The CDR3 is made up of 14 amino acids. The ends lost 6 bases at V and 0 bases at J; junction bases unmatched: 5.

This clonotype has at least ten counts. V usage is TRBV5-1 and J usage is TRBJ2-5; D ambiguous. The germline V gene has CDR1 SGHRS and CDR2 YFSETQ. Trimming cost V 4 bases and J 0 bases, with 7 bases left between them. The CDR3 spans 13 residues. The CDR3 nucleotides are TGCGCCAGCAGCCCACAGTACCAAGAGACCCAGTACTTC. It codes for CASSPQYQETQYF.

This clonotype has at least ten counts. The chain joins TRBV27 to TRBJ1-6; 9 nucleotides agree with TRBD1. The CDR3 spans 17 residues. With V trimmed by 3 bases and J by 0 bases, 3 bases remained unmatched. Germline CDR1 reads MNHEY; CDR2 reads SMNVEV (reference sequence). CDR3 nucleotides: TGTGCCAGCAGTTTCCAGACAGGGGGCTCCTATAATTCACCCCTCCACTTT. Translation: CASSFQTGGSYNSPLHF.

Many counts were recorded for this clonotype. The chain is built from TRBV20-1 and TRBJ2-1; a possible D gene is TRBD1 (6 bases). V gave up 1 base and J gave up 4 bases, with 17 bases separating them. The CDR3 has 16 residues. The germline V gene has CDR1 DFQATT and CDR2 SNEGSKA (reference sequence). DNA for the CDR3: TGCAGTGCTAGAGGGACAGCGTCTTCACTTTACAATGAGCAGTTCTTC. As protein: CSARGTASSLYNEQFF.

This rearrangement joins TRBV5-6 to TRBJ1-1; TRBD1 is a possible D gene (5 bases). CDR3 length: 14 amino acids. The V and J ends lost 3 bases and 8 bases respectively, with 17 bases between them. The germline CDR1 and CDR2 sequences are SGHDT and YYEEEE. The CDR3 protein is CASSSYPDSVEAFF. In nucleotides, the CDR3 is TGTGCCAGCAGCTCCTACCCTGACAGTGTCGAAGCTTTCTTT. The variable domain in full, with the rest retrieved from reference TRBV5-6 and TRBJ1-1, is DAGVTQSPTHLIKTRGQQVTLRCSPKSGHDTVSWYQQALGQGPQFIFQYYEEEERQRGNFPDRFSGHQFPNYSSELNVNALLLGDSALYLCASSSYPDSVEAFFGQGTRLTVV.

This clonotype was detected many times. The chain's CDR3 is CASRPNWGGNTIYF. CDR3 nucleotide sequence: TGTGCCAGCAGGCCGAATTGGGGAGGAAACACCATATATTTT. The chain employs TRBV12-3 or TRBV12-4 and TRBJ1-3; D is unclear. V shed 6 bases and J shed 4 bases, with 13 bases lying between them. This CDR3 has 14 amino acids.

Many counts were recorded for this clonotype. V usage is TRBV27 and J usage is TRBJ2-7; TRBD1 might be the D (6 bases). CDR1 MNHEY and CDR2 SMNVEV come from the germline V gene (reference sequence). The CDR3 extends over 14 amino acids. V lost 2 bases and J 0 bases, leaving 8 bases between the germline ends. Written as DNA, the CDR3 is TGTGCCAGCAGTTTAGACAGGAACTCCTACGAGCAGTACTTC. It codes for CASSLDRNSYEQYF.

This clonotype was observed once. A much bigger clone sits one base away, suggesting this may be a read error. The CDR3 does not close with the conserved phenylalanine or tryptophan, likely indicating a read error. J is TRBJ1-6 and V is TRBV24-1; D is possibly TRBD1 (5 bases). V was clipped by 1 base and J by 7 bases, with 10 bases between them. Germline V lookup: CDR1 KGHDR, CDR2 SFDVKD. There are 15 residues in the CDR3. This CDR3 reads CATSDFGGNNSPLHL. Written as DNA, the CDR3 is TGTGCCACCAGTGATTTCGGGGGTAACAATTCACCCCTCCACCTT.

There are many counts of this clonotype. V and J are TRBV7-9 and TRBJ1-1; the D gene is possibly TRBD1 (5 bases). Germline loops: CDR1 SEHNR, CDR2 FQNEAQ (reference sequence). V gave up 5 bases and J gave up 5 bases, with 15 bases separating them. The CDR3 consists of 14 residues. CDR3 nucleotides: TGTGCCAGCAGCCCCCGCTCAGGGTTGACTGAAGCTTTCTTT. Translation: CASSPRSGLTEAFF.

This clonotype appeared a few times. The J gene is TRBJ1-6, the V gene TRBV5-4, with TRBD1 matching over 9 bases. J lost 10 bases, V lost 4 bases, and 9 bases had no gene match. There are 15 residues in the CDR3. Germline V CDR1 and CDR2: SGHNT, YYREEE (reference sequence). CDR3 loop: CASSRDRAIGSPLHF. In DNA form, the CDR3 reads TGTGCCAGCAGCAGGGACAGGGCTATTGGGTCACCCCTCCACTTT.

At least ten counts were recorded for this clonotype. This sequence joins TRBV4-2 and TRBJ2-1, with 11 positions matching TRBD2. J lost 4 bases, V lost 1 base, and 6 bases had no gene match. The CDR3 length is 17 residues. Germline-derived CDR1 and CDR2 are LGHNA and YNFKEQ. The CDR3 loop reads CASSQASGTSGYNEQFF. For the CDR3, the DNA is TGTGCCAGCAGCCAAGCATCGGGGACTAGCGGATACAATGAGCAGTTCTTC.

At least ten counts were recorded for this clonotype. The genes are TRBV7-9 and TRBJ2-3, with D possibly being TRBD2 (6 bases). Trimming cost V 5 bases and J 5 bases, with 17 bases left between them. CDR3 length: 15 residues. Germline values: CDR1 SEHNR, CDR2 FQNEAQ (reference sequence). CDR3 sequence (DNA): TGTGCCAGCAGCCCCGCAGCGGGTCGGCAAGATACGCAGTATTTT. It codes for CASSPAAGRQDTQYF.

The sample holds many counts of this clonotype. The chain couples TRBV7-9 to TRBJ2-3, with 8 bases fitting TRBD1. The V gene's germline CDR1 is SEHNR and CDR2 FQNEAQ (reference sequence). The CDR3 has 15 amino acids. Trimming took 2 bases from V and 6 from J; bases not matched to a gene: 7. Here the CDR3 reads CASSLTTGVGDTQYF. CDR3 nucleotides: TGTGCCAGCAGCTTAACGACAGGGGTAGGCGATACGCAGTATTTT.

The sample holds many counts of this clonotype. Here the CDR3 reads CASSALGSSYNEQFF. CDR3 bases: TGTGCCAGCAGCGCCCTAGGAAGCTCCTACAATGAGCAGTTCTTC. This sequence joins TRBV5-5 and TRBJ2-1; D unclear. CDR1 is SGHKS, CDR2 YYEKEE, per germline (reference sequence). This CDR3 comprises 15 residues. V lost 4 bases, J lost 0 bases, and 11 bases lay in between.

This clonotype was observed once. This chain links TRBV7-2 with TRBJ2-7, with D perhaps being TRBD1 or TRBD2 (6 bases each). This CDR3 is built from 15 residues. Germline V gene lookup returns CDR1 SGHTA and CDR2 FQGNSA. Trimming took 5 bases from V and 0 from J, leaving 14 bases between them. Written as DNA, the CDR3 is TGTGCCAGCAGCCCGGAGGGGGGTCTCTCCTACGAGCAGTACTTC. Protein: CASSPEGGLSYEQYF. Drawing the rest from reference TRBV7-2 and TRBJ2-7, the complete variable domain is GAGVSQSPSNKVTEKGKDVELRCDPISGHTALYWYRQSLGQGLEFLIYFQGNSAPDKSGLPSDRFSAERTGGSVSTLTIQRTQQEDSAVYLCASSPEGGLSYEQYFGPGTRLTVT.

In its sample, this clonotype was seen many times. CDR3 nucleotides: TGTGCCAGCAGCCCGCGGGGGGACCTGAGCTCCTACAATGAGCAGTTCTTC. It translates to CASSPRGDLSSYNEQFF. V gene TRBV3-1 combines with J gene TRBJ2-1; 8 bases match TRBD2. This CDR3 has 17 amino acids. Germline CDR1 LGHDT, CDR2 YNNKEL (reference sequence). J lost 0 bases, V lost 4 bases, and 8 bases had no gene match.